This entry features one TCR beta chain sequence. TCRdb's copy holds only in-frame clones and misses some; the assay was immunoSEQ multiplex PCR. The repertoire holds more than 110,000 clones, with approximately 92% as singletons. The sample originates from a study of T cell responses to AZD1222 COVID-19 vaccine. The CDR3 is 15 residues long. Between the trimmed V and J ends, which lost 4 bases and 0 bases, there was a span of 9 bases. The germline CDR1 and CDR2 sequences are SEHNR and FQNEAQ (reference sequence). The source material was peripheral blood, sampled on day 0 of AZD1222 vaccination. This TCR was sampled from an adult in good health. V gene TRBV7-9 combines with J gene TRBJ2-2, with D perhaps TRBD1 or TRBD2 (5 bases each). As DNA, the CDR3 is TGTGCCAGCAGCTGGGGACCATCGAACACCGGGGAGCTGTTTTTT. The encoded protein is CASSWGPSNTGELFF.